This T cell receptor (beta chain) emerged from a study of control samples from healthy donors and cancer patients. The data were produced by immunoSEQ multiplex PCR, yet TCRdb's version contains in-frame clones alone and is incomplete. The sample yields about 110,000 clones, approximately 80% seen once. Trimming removed 0 bases at V and 2 bases at J, with 9 bases between. This CDR3 has 14 residues. Germline V gives CDR1 SGHTS, CDR2 YDEGEE. This sequence joins TRBV5-8 and TRBJ2-7; D call uncertain. This clonotype was sampled from a man between 18 and 29 years old in good health. The sample was blood. The CDR3 protein is CASSLASTTYEQYV. CDR3 sequence (DNA): TGTGCCAGCAGCTTGGCTTCGACAACCTACGAGCAGTACGTC.